This TCR beta chain was profiled in a study of CD8 T cells in ankylosing spondylitis. The study, taken as a whole, reports: There was a TCR beta motif, made of several highly homologous variants, that appeared characteristic of ankylosing spondylitis blood. Clones linked with disease were CD8+ and fairly uncommon in the peripheral blood. Certain motif variants had earlier appeared in reactive arthritis synovial fluid and blood. Disease-associated clones were reportedly significantly overrepresented in matched ankylosing spondylitis synovial fluid.

Researchers built TCR beta libraries using quantitative 5'-RACE with molecular barcodes. TCRdb reprocessed the 5' RACE reads via MiXCR and lists one record per CDR3 protein. The sample lists about 340,000 distinct CDR3 sequences, around 7.6% occurring once. Per the germline V gene, CDR1 is LGHDT and CDR2 is YNNKEL (reference sequence). Trimming removed 0 bases at V and 8 bases at J, with 17 bases between. The CDR3 has 15 residues. This clonotype was found many times. Its antigen is not identified. The sequencing sample was made of blood, either unsorted or a sorted T cell fraction (not recorded which). This sequence was found in a male donor with ankylosing spondylitis. This chain joins TRBV3-1 and TRBJ2-7, with D possibly TRBD2 on 5 matching bases. The CDR3 reads CASSQDQDFTTKQYF. The CDR3 region has the DNA TGTGCCAGCAGCCAAGATCAGGACTTCACTACGAAGCAGTACTTC.